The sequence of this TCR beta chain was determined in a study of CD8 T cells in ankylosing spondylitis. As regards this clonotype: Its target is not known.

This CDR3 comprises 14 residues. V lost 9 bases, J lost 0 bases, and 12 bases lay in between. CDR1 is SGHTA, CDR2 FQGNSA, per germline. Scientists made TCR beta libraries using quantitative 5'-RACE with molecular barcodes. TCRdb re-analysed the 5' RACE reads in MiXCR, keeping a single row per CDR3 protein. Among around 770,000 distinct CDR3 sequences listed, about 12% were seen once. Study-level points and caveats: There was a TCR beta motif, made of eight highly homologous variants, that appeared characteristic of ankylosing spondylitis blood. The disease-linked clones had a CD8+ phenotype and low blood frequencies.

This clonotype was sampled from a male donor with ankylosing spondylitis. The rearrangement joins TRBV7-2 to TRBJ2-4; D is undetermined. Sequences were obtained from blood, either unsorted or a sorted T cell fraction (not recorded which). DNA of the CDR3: TGTGCCAGTGGGTCCGGGTTAGCCAAAAACATTCAGTACTTC. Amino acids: CASGSGLAKNIQYF.